This T cell receptor (beta chain) was documented in a study of T cells in Graves' hyperthyroidism and ophthalmopathy. Clinical symptoms, serum thyroxine and TRAb, thyroid ultrasound and orbital computed tomography together formed the diagnostic basis. The PBMCs had their origin in around 10 ml of fresh peripheral blood. RNA transcripts were the template for amplifying TCR beta CDR3 regions. Using the HTBI primer set, a first-round RT-PCR was run on the TCR CDR3. Via MiXCR, TCRdb re-called the multiplex PCR reads, giving one row per CDR3 protein. The sample includes a few hundred thousand distinct CDR3 sequences, around 17% of them seen just once. Looked up from germline, CDR1 is KGHSY and CDR2 is FQNENV. The CDR3 has 17 residues. Unmatched junction bases numbered 12, after V lost 4 bases and J lost 3 bases.

This clonotype originated in a woman in her 50s with Graves' hyperthyroidism. The specimen was blood. The J gene is TRBJ1-1, the V gene TRBV16; 9 bases line up with TRBD1. The CDR3 is CASSRPRGGTGYTEAFF. As DNA, the CDR3 is TGTGCCAGCAGCCGACCCCGCGGCGGGACAGGGTACACTGAAGCTTTCTTT.